This is a list of T cell receptor beta chains from one sample in a study of T cell changes during pregnancy in multiple sclerosis. Profiling relied on immunoSEQ multiplex PCR, and the TCRdb table lists in-frame clones only, not all of them. The sample lists tens of thousands of clones, around 90% occurring once. Sequenced here: CD4+ T cells from peripheral blood mononuclear cells, sampled in the third trimester of pregnancy. The receptor set was obtained from a female donor in good health, enrolled as a control in a pregnancy study. The CDR3 runs from the conserved cysteine through the conserved F or W. A D gene is named only where the DNA matches it firmly. Clone size is stated in some rows and not others, as once, few, many or a class when expanded.

clone_size,j_call,v_call,d_call,cdr3_aa,cdr3_nt
.,TRBJ1-6,TRBV4-2,.,CASSQDSFGGYNSPLHF,TGTGCCAGCAGCCAAGATTCCTTCGGCGGCTATAATTCACCCCTCCACTTT
.,TRBJ1-5,TRBV6-1,TRBD1,CASSELGTGYVEQPQHF,TGTGCCAGCAGTGAACTCGGGACAGGGTACGTTGAACAGCCCCAGCATTTT
.,TRBJ2-1,TRBV19,TRBD1,CASSGQGRNEQFF,TGTGCCAGTAGCGGACAGGGGAGAAATGAGCAGTTCTTC
few,TRBJ1-1,TRBV2,.,CASSQGYTEAFF,TGTGCCAGCAGCCAGGGATACACTGAAGCTTTCTTT
.,TRBJ1-6,TRBV5-1,TRBD1,CASSSDRGFHSPLHF,TGCGCCAGCAGCTCGGACAGGGGGTTCCATTCACCCCTCCACTTT
.,TRBJ1-1,TRBV6-5,TRBD1,CASSEGAGAFF,TGTGCCAGCAGCGAGGGGGCTGGGGCTTTCTTT
.,TRBJ1-1,TRBV7-2,.,CASSLARTENTEAFF,TGTGCCAGCAGCTTAGCCCGGACAGAGAACACTGAAGCTTTCTTT
.,TRBJ1-2,TRBV19,TRBD1,CASRRQGWDYGYTF,TGTGCCAGTAGAAGACAGGGGTGGGACTATGGCTACACCTTC
.,TRBJ1-3,TRBV27,.,CASSLGTGEGNTIYF,TGTGCCAGCAGTTTAGGGACTGGGGAGGGAAACACCATATATTTT
.,TRBJ2-4,TRBV7-2,TRBD2,CASSLPSGNKNIQYF,TGTGCCAGCAGCTTACCTAGCGGGAACAAAAACATTCAGTACTTC
.,TRBJ1-3,TRBV7-2,.,CASSSRGTGKINTIYF,TGTGCCAGCAGCTCTAGGGGGACGGGAAAAATAAACACCATATATTTT
.,TRBJ1-3,TRBV30,.,CAWSVGENTIYF,TGTGCCTGGAGTGTAGGAGAGAACACCATATATTTT
.,TRBJ1-2,TRBV2,.,CASSERYYGYTF,TGTGCCAGCAGTGAGCGGTACTATGGCTACACCTTC
.,TRBJ2-2,TRBV15,.,CATSRGRGLHTGELFF,TGTGCCACCAGCAGAGGTCGAGGCTTACACACCGGGGAGCTGTTTTTT
.,TRBJ1-5,TRBV19,.,CASSHGPDQPQHF,TGTGCCAGTAGCCATGGGCCGGATCAGCCCCAGCATTTT
.,TRBJ1-1,TRBV27,.,CASTMGWGGARTPNTEAFF,TGTGCCAGCACCATGGGATGGGGGGGCGCCCGTACCCCGAACACTGAAGCTTTCTTT
.,TRBJ2-3,TRBV11-3,.,CASSLDRVTDTQYF,TGTGCCAGCAGCTTAGATCGTGTTACAGATACGCAGTATTTT
.,TRBJ1-2,TRBV30,TRBD1,CAWSKSMGRGGGYGYTF,TGTGCCTGGAGCAAATCGATGGGAAGAGGGGGCGGCTATGGCTACACCTTC
.,TRBJ2-7,TRBV5-4,.,CASSLAQGITYEQYF,TGTGCCAGCAGCTTGGCCCAGGGGATCACCTACGAGCAGTACTTC
.,TRBJ2-6,TRBV30,TRBD1,CAWNNFRDRSISGANVLTF,TGTGCCTGGAACAACTTCCGGGACAGGTCAATCTCTGGGGCCAACGTCCTGACTTTC
.,TRBJ1-1,TRBV11-3,.,CASSLGGDTEAFF,TGTGCCAGCAGCTTGGGGGGGGACACTGAAGCTTTCTTT
.,TRBJ1-2,TRBV5-4,TRBD1,CASSGTGKYGYTF,TGTGCCAGCAGCGGGACAGGGAAATATGGCTACACCTTC
.,TRBJ2-2,TRBV19,.,CATGTPANTGELFF,TGTGCCACAGGGACACCCGCGAACACCGGGGAGCTGTTTTTT
.,TRBJ2-1,TRBV5-1,TRBD2,CASSLAYAGGLNEQFF,TGCGCCAGCAGCTTGGCCTATGCGGGGGGACTAAATGAGCAGTTCTTC
.,TRBJ1-2,TRBV18,.,CASSPLQAAYGYTF,TGTGCCAGCTCCCCTCTGCAGGCCGCCTATGGCTACACCTTC
.,TRBJ1-1,TRBV29-1,.,CSVERGPGTNTEAFF,TGCAGCGTTGAACGAGGGCCTGGAACGAACACTGAAGCTTTCTTT
.,TRBJ1-3,TRBV7-2,.,CASKEGSGNTIYF,TGTGCCAGCAAGGAGGGATCTGGAAACACCATATATTTT
.,TRBJ1-4,TRBV6-6,TRBD1,CASSSRDSNEKLFF,TGTGCCAGCAGTTCCCGGGACAGCAATGAAAAACTGTTTTTT
.,TRBJ2-1,TRBV6-6,TRBD1,CASRPGQGHYNEQFF,TGTGCCAGCAGACCCGGACAGGGGCACTACAATGAGCAGTTCTTC
.,TRBJ1-1,TRBV30,.,CAWIGSGTEAFF,TGTGCCTGGATTGGATCGGGGACTGAAGCTTTCTTT
.,TRBJ2-7,TRBV30,TRBD2,CAWSSGSLSYEQYF,TGTGCCTGGAGTAGCGGGAGTCTCTCCTACGAGCAGTACTTC
.,TRBJ1-2,TRBV29-1,TRBD1,CSVDPLRQGRAYGYTF,TGCAGCGTCGATCCCCTTCGACAGGGAAGAGCCTATGGCTACACCTTC
.,TRBJ1-5,TRBV2,.,CASSGKRQNQPQHF,TGTGCCAGCAGTGGTAAAAGACAGAATCAGCCCCAGCATTTT
.,TRBJ2-7,TRBV10-2,TRBD1,CASTGTGSPPYEQYF,TGCGCCAGCACCGGGACAGGGTCCCCTCCCTACGAGCAGTACTTC
.,TRBJ2-7,TRBV5-5,TRBD1,CASSLRGTDAYEQYF,TGTGCCAGCAGCTTGCGTGGGACAGACGCCTACGAGCAGTACTTC
.,TRBJ2-3,TRBV11-2,TRBD2,CASSPTIAGIADTQYF,TGTGCCAGCAGCCCGACGATAGCGGGGATCGCAGATACGCAGTATTTT
.,TRBJ2-1,TRBV7-9,TRBD2,CASSLVAGGYTSSYNEQFF,TGTGCCAGCAGCTTAGTGGCGGGGGGTTATACGAGCTCCTACAATGAGCAGTTCTTC